The 18 T cell receptor beta chains given below trace back to one sample, sequenced in a study of shared clonotypes between healthy human individuals. TCRdb's copy holds only in-frame clones and misses some; the assay was immunoSEQ multiplex PCR. The sample has some 2,100,000 clones, about 94% seen once; the top ten hold approximately 0.13%. Sequenced sample: naive CD4+ T cells sorted from blood. Subset given: CD45RA+ positively selected. Source of these receptors: a young man in good health.

The rearrangement joins TRBV7-9 to TRBJ1-6, with 7 positions matching TRBD1. The CDR3 consists of 14 residues. Germline CDR1 SEHNR, CDR2 FQNEAQ (reference sequence). With V trimmed by 5 bases and J by 10 bases, 8 bases remained unmatched. The CDR3, as DNA: TGTGCCAGCAGCAATACAGGGGAAAACTCACCCCTCCACTTT. Amino acids: CASSNTGENSPLHF.

The V and J genes are TRBV7-9 and TRBJ1-5; 8 bases are a match to TRBD1. CDR3 length: 15 residues. From germline, CDR1 is SEHNR and CDR2 FQNEAQ (reference sequence). The junction had 7 bases not matched to a gene; V was cut back by 5 bases and J by 4 bases. CDR3 region: CASSQTGERNQPQHF. In nucleotides, the CDR3 is TGTGCCAGCAGCCAGACAGGGGAGAGGAATCAGCCCCAGCATTTT.

This rearrangement joins TRBV5-1 to TRBJ2-7; 9 positions agree with TRBD1. The J segment lost 7 bases and the V segment lost 4 bases, leaving 9 bases of the junction unmatched. This CDR3 region has 14 residues. Per germline, CDR1 SGHRS and CDR2 YFSETQ. The CDR3 nucleotides read TGCGCCAGCAGCGACGGACAGGGGTTGAGTGAGCAGTACTTC. It codes for CASSDGQGLSEQYF. Full variable domain (outside the CDR3, taken from reference TRBV5-1 and TRBJ2-7): KAGVTQTPRYLIKTRGQQVTLSCSPISGHRSVSWYQQTPGQGLQFLFEYFSETQRNKGNFPGRFSGRQFSNSRSEMNVSTLELGDSALYLCASSDGQGLSEQYFGPGTRLTVT.

Of note for this clone: The same CDR3 is also encoded by other DNA sequences in this sample. V usage is TRBV6-1 and J usage is TRBJ1-5; tentative D call: TRBD1 (5 bases). This CDR3 has 14 residues. V dropped 3 bases and J dropped 4 bases, with 10 bases sitting between them. Germline V gene lookup returns CDR1 MNHNS and CDR2 SASEGT. In nucleotides, the CDR3 is TGTGCCAGCAGTGATGGGGGGGGAAATCAGCCCCAGCATTTT. Translation gives CASSDGGGNQPQHF.

The CDR3 loop is CASSYPGGVGEQFF. DNA for the CDR3: TGTGCCAGCAGTTACCCGGGTGGGGTAGGTGAGCAGTTCTTC. The V and J genes are TRBV6-5 and TRBJ2-1, with unresolved D. Per germline, CDR1 MNHEY and CDR2 SVGAGI. This CDR3 region has 14 residues. Between the trimmed V and J ends, which lost 2 bases and 9 bases, there was a span of 14 bases.

CDR3 region: CASSLPPVTRSIETQYF. The CDR3 bases are TGTGCCAGCAGTTTGCCCCCCGTTACTAGGTCCATAGAGACCCAGTACTTC. The chain uses TRBV28 and TRBJ2-5, with TRBD2 as a possible D gene (5 bases). The CDR3 extends over 17 amino acids. Looked up from germline, CDR1 is MDHEN and CDR2 is SYDVKM. Trimming took 3 bases from V and 4 from J, leaving 21 bases between them.

V usage is TRBV6-6 and J usage is TRBJ2-3, with 7 positions matching TRBD1. V lost 6 bases and J lost 7; bases outside the gene matches: 7. The CDR3 runs to 13 residues. Per the germline V gene, CDR1 is MNHNY and CDR2 is SVGAGI (reference sequence). CDR3: CASSPGTVHTQYF. As DNA, the CDR3 is TGTGCCAGCAGCCCCGGGACAGTCCATACGCAGTATTTT.

This rearrangement joins TRBV18 to TRBJ2-2; D is possibly TRBD2 (5 bases). Trimming stripped 3 bases from V and 7 bases from J, with 12 bases between. CDR3 size: 14 residues. The germline gives CDR1 KGHSH, CDR2 LQKENI. CDR3 region: CASSPFRENGELFF. The CDR3 region has the DNA TGTGCCAGCTCACCCTTTCGGGAAAACGGGGAGCTGTTTTTT.

The genes are TRBV19 and TRBJ2-1; D uncertain. This CDR3 is built from 13 residues. Germline CDR1 reads LNHDA; CDR2 reads SQIVND (reference sequence). The V end lost 6 bases, the J end lost 6 bases, and 12 bases lay between the germline ends. Here the CDR3 DNA reads TGTGCCAGTAGGTTTTCCGGGCGCAATGAGCAGTTCTTC. Translation: CASRFSGRNEQFF.

This chain uses TRBV5-1 with TRBJ1-6; D gene uncertain. Trimming shortened V by 0 bases and J by 5 bases, and 12 bases separated the two germline ends. Germline CDR1 SGHRS, CDR2 YFSETQ. CDR3 length: 16 amino acids. CDR3 coding DNA: TGCGCCAGCAGCTTGGTTGCGGTAGTGGATAATTCACCCCTCCACTTT. Translating gives CASSLVAVVDNSPLHF.

The chain recombines TRBV13 with TRBJ1-2; a possible D gene is TRBD1 (6 bases). The CDR3 runs 16 residues. Germline V gives CDR1 PRHDT, CDR2 FYEKMQ (reference sequence). Deletions cut 2 bases from V and 5 bases from J, with 18 bases between. The CDR3 loop is CASSLLQNREIYGYTF. CDR3 bases: TGTGCCAGCAGCTTACTACAAAACAGGGAAATTTATGGCTACACCTTC.

The chain has TRBV6-5 and TRBJ1-3; 10 bases agree with TRBD1. The trim removed 6 bases at V and 5 bases at J, leaving 7 bases unmatched. CDR3 size: 15 residues. Germline CDR1 and CDR2: MNHEY and SVGAGI. CDR3 in DNA: TGTGCCAGCAGCCTCGGGACAGGGGAAAGAAACACCATATATTTT. Encoded protein: CASSLGTGERNTIYF.

The V and J genes are TRBV6-5 and TRBJ2-3, with TRBD2 identical over 7 bases. The V segment lost 6 bases and the J segment 4 bases; nucleotides outside the gene matches: 10. The CDR3 has 15 residues. CDR1 and CDR2 (germline): MNHEY, SVGAGI. CDR3 in amino acids: CASSRPPSGADTQYF. CDR3 sequence (DNA): TGTGCCAGCAGCCGACCTCCAAGCGGGGCAGATACGCAGTATTTT.

The V call is TRBV4-3, the J call TRBJ1-1, with no clear D. V lost 0 bases to trimming and J lost 4 bases, with 12 bases between them. Germline V gene data show CDR1 as LGHNA and CDR2 as YSLEER. The CDR3 contains 15 residues. The CDR3 DNA follows: TGCGCCAGCAGCCAAGACCAGATTGCGGGCACTGAAGCTTTCTTT. Protein: CASSQDQIAGTEAFF.

Of note for this clone: The sample has other DNA sequences that encode this CDR3 too. The rearrangement joins TRBV7-2 to TRBJ1-5, with no clear D. This CDR3 is built from 15 residues. Germline assignment: CDR1 SGHTA and CDR2 FQGNSA. Trimming took 1 base from V and 0 from J, leaving 7 bases between them. CDR3 sequence reads: CASSLVADSNQPQHF. The CDR3 DNA follows: TGTGCCAGCAGCTTAGTTGCGGATAGCAATCAGCCCCAGCATTTT.

The chain joins TRBV7-2 to TRBJ2-7, with D tentatively TRBD2 (7 bases). The CDR3 loop spans 14 amino acids. Trimming shortened V by 5 bases and J by 0 bases, and 11 bases separated the two germline ends. The germline V gene encodes CDR1 SGHTA and CDR2 FQGNSA. CDR3 DNA: TGTGCCAGCAGCCCCGGGGGGCTCTCCTACGAGCAGTACTTC. It encodes CASSPGGLSYEQYF.

The chain combines TRBV2 with TRBJ1-6; D might be TRBD1 (5 bases). The CDR3 sequence is 18 residues long. Germline CDR1 SNHLY, CDR2 FYNNEI. V was trimmed by 4 bases and J by 7 bases, leaving 23 bases between them. The CDR3 loop reads CASSGVRDLLQLNSPLHF. The CDR3 DNA sequence: TGTGCCAGCAGTGGGGTTAGGGACCTTCTACAATTGAATTCACCCCTCCACTTT.

The chain combines TRBV2 with TRBJ2-6, with D hard to call. Germline-derived CDR1 and CDR2 are SNHLY and FYNNEI. The CDR3 length is 14 residues. Trimming stripped 6 bases from V and 4 bases from J, with 10 bases between. CDR3 amino acids: CASSAGVGANVLTF. The CDR3 nucleotides are TGTGCCAGCAGCGCCGGTGTGGGGGCCAACGTCCTGACTTTC.